The sequence of this TCR beta chain was determined in a study of cytomegalovirus exposure and HLA in healthy donors. Amplification used 60 Vbeta primers and 13 Jbeta primers. Using immunoSEQ multiplex PCR, the repertoire was profiled, and TCRdb retains in-frame clones only, with some absent. This sample has around 220,000 clones, with around 83% found just once. Looked up from germline, CDR1 is MNHEY and CDR2 is SVGAGI. This CDR3 is built from 16 residues. Trimming at V came to 2 bases and at J to 8 bases, leaving 13 bases not matched to a gene. Study-level results: The study designated 150 or so TCR beta chains cytomegalovirus-associated. In a later analysis, TCR beta V- and J-gene trimming was associated with a missense DCLRE1C variant.

As to this clone: Its antigen is unidentified.

The specimen sequenced was PBMCs. This clonotype originated in a girl aged 5-17 years in good health and CMV-seronegative. This chain uses TRBV6-5 with TRBJ1-2; 8 nucleotides line up with TRBD1. The CDR3 protein is CASSYGSGQGFWGYTF. CDR3 nucleotide sequence: TGTGCCAGCAGTTACGGCTCAGGACAGGGTTTCTGGGGCTACACCTTC.